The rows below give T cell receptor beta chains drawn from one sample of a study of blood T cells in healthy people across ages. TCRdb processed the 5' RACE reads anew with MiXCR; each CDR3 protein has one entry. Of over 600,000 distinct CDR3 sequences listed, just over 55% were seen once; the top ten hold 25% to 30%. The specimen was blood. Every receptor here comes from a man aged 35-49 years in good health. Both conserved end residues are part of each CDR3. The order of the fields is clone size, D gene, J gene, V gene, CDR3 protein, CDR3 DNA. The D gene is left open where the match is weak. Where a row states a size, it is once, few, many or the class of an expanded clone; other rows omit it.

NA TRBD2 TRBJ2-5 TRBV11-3 CASSQLADGTQYF TGTGCCAGCAGCCAACTAGCGGATGGGACCCAGTACTTC
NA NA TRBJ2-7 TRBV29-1 CSVGGLGPYEQYF TGCAGCGTTGGGGGGCTTGGTCCCTACGAGCAGTACTTC
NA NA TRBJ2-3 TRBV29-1 CSGREDTQYF TGCAGCGGACGAGAAGATACGCAGTATTTT
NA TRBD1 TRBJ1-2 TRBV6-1 CASSEGTGKFGYTF TGTGCCAGCAGTGAAGGGACAGGGAAATTTGGCTACACCTTC
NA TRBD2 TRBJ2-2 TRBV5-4 CASSLGDLAGGNTGELFF TGTGCCAGCAGCTTGGGGGACTTGGCGGGGGGCAACACCGGGGAGCTGTTTTTT
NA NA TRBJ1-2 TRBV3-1 CASSQRRTDGYTF TGTGCCAGCAGCCAAAGAAGGACAGATGGCTACACCTTC
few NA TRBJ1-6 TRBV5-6 CASSYNSPLHF TGTGCCAGCAGCTACAATTCACCCCTCCACTTT
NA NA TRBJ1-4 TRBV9 CASSPLGRGLREKLFF TGTGCCAGCAGCCCCCTCGGGCGGGGTCTACGCGAAAAACTGTTTTTT
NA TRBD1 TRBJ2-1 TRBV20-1 CSASRGAGTGANEQFF TGCAGTGCTAGTCGAGGGGCCGGGACAGGGGCCAATGAGCAGTTCTTC
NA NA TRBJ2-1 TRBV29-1 CSVDSGEQFF TGCAGCGTTGACTCGGGTGAGCAGTTCTTC
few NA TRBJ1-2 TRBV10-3 CAISPANYGYTF TGTGCCATCAGTCCAGCTAACTATGGCTACACCTTC
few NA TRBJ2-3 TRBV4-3 CASSQDLGNTDTQYF TGCGCCAGCAGCCAAGATCTCGGGAACACAGATACGCAGTATTTT
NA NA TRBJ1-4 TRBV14 CASSFGRGGNEKLFF TGTGCCAGCAGCTTCGGTCGGGGCGGGAATGAAAAACTGTTTTTT
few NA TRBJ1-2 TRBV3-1 CASSPVSSDVGAPDYGYTF TGTGCCAGCAGCCCCGTAAGCTCTGATGTGGGGGCGCCTGACTATGGCTACACCTTC
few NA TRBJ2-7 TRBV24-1 CATSDPRRGVEQYF TGTGCCACCAGTGATCCCCGACGAGGCGTCGAGCAGTACTTC
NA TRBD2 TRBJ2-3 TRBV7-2 CASSLMPAGGPTDTQYF TGTGCCAGCAGCTTAATGCCGGCGGGGGGGCCCACAGATACGCAGTATTTT
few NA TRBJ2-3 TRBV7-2 CASSRGLGARFTDTQYF TGTGCCAGCAGCCGAGGTTTGGGGGCCCGATTCACAGATACGCAGTATTTT
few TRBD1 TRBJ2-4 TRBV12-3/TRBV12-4 CASSLGGQVWEQYF TGTGCCAGCAGTTTAGGGGGACAGGTATGGGAGCAGTACTTC
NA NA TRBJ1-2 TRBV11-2 CASSHGRGMRYYGYTF TGTGCCAGCAGCCACGGGAGGGGGATGAGGTACTATGGCTACACCTTC
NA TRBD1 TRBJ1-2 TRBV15 CATSRDETGSTF TGTGCCACCAGCAGAGACGAGACAGGGTCCACCTTC
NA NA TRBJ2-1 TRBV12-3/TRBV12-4 CASSPQAPPNYNEQFF TGTGCCAGCAGTCCACAGGCACCACCGAACTACAATGAGCAGTTCTTC
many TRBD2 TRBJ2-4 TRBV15 CATSRDPGGPNIQYF TGTGCCACCAGCAGAGATCCGGGAGGCCCTAACATTCAGTACTTC
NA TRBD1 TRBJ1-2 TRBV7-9 CASRPTGGENFDYTF TGTGCCAGCAGACCAACAGGGGGCGAGAACTTTGACTACACCTTC
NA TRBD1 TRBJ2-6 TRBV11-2 CASSSLIGTEYSGANVLTF TGTGCCAGCAGCTCCCTTATTGGGACAGAGTACTCTGGGGCCAACGTCCTGACTTTC
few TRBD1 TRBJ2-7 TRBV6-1 CASGTALYEQYF TGTGCCTCCGGGACAGCTCTATACGAGCAGTACTTC
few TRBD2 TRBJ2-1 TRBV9 CASSARLAGRGRDYNEQFF TGTGCCAGCAGCGCGAGACTAGCGGGGCGGGGGAGGGACTACAATGAGCAGTTCTTC
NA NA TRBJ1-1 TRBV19 CASTRSGRDQAFF TGTGCCAGTACCCGCTCAGGGAGAGACCAAGCTTTCTTT
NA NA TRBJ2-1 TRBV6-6 CASSYSGGNYNEQFF TGTGCCAGCAGTTACTCCGGGGGAAACTACAATGAGCAGTTCTTC
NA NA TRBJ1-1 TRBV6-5 CASSYHDGNTEAFF TGTGCCAGCAGTTACCACGACGGGAACACTGAAGCTTTCTTT
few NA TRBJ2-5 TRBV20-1 CSPLGETQYF TGCAGTCCCCTGGGGGAGACCCAGTACTTC
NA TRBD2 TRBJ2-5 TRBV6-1 CASSEQTGGQETQYF TGTGCCAGCAGTGAACAAACGGGAGGGCAAGAGACCCAGTACTTC
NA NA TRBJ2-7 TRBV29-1 CSGGAGGTYEQYF TGCAGTGGAGGGGCAGGTGGAACCTACGAGCAGTACTTC
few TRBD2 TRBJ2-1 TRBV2 CATRGDSYYNEQFF TGTGCCACTCGGGGGGACTCCTATTACAATGAGCAGTTCTTC
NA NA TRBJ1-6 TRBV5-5 CASSLRSSYNSPLHF TGTGCCAGCAGCTTAAGGAGCTCCTATAATTCACCCCTCCACTTT
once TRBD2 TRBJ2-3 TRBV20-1 CSAGPSSGFSDTQYF TGCAGTGCTGGCCCGTCTAGCGGGTTCTCAGATACGCAGTATTTT
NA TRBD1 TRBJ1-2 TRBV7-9 CASSLAGTEAYGYTF TGTGCCAGCAGCTTAGCCGGGACAGAAGCTTATGGCTACACCTTC
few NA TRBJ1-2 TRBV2 CASTRDVIYGYTF TGTGCCAGCACTAGGGATGTCATCTATGGCTACACCTTC
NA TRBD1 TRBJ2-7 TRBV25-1 CASSGNRGGTYEQYF TGTGCCAGCAGTGGGAACAGGGGCGGAACCTACGAGCAGTACTTC
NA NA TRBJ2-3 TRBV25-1 CASRTLGLGSDTQYF TGTGCCAGCAGGACTCTGGGGTTAGGGTCAGATACGCAGTATTTT
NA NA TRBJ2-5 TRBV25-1 CASSEIPPGGLRWEQYF TGTGCCAGCAGTGAAATCCCCCCAGGGGGACTAAGGTGGGAGCAGTACTTC
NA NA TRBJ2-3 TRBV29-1 CSGTRDFFTDTQYF TGCAGCGGGACGAGGGACTTCTTCACAGATACGCAGTATTTT
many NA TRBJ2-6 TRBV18 CASSPGGSGANVLTF TGTGCCAGCAGCCCTGGGGGCTCTGGGGCCAACGTCCTGACTTTC
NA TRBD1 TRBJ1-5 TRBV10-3 CAISDSRQGYQPQHF TGTGCCATCAGTGACTCCCGACAGGGTTATCAGCCCCAGCATTTT
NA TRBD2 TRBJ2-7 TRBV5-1 CASSLVLAGGSYEQYF TGCGCCAGCAGCTTGGTACTAGCGGGAGGATCCTACGAGCAGTACTTC
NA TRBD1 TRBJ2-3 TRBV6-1 CASSPRRGLHTDTQYF TGTGCCAGCAGTCCCAGAAGGGGGCTTCACACAGATACGCAGTATTTT
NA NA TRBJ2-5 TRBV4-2 CASSLSPVQQETQYF TGTGCCAGCAGCCTATCCCCTGTTCAGCAAGAGACCCAGTACTTC
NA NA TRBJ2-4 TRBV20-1 CSARRTEAKNIQYF TGCAGTGCTAGAAGAACGGAAGCCAAAAACATTCAGTACTTC
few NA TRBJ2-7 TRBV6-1 CASTQAYYEQYF TGTGCCAGCACCCAGGCCTACTACGAGCAGTACTTC
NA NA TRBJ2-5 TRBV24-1 CATSENQGNQETQYF TGTGCCACCAGTGAAAATCAGGGAAACCAAGAGACCCAGTACTTC
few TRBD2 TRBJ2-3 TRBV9 CASSVSGTTDTQYF TGTGCCAGCAGCGTTAGCGGGACCACTGATACGCAGTATTTT
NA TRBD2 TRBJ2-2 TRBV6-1 CASSPRPLAGGNTGELFF TGTGCCAGCAGCCCCCGTCCTCTAGCGGGGGGGAACACCGGGGAGCTGTTTTTT